The 3 T cell receptor beta chains below all came from one sample that was sequenced in a study. TCRdb redid the calling of the RT-PCR reads with MiXCR, one entry per CDR3 protein. The sample includes about 680,000 distinct CDR3 sequences, 13% to 15% seen only once; the top ten take 3.6%. Sample: memory CD4+ T cells from blood. The receptor source for this set is a female donor in good health, serving as a healthy control.

This clonotype was picked up a small number of times. The chain employs TRBV18 and TRBJ2-6; D is perhaps TRBD2 (5 bases). The CDR3 has 15 amino acids. Trimming took off 2 bases at V and 2 bases at J, with 7 bases between the two ends. Germline V CDR1 and CDR2: KGHSH, LQKENI. CDR3 amino acids: CASSPNGAGANVLTF. Written as DNA, the CDR3 is TGTGCCAGCTCACCAAACGGGGCTGGGGCCAACGTCCTGACTTTC.

This clonotype appeared many times. This chain joins TRBV6-5 and TRBJ2-1; 7 nucleotides align to TRBD2. With 6 bases clipped from V and 3 bases from J, the junction kept 11 bases outside the gene matches. Germline-derived CDR1 and CDR2 are MNHEY and SVGAGI. The CDR3 sequence is 16 residues long. The CDR3, as DNA: TGTGCCAGCAGCTGGGAGAGCGGACTAGACTACAATGAGCAGTTCTTC. Protein: CASSWESGLDYNEQFF.

This clonotype was observed many times. The rearrangement links TRBV4-3 to TRBJ2-5; D not resolved. The CDR3 covers 13 residues. CDR1 and CDR2 from the germline V gene are LGHNA and YSLEER. V was clipped by 2 bases and J by 3 bases, with 7 bases between them. The CDR3 reads CASSQSTEETQYF. The CDR3 nucleotides are TGCGCCAGCAGCCAAAGTACGGAAGAGACCCAGTACTTC.